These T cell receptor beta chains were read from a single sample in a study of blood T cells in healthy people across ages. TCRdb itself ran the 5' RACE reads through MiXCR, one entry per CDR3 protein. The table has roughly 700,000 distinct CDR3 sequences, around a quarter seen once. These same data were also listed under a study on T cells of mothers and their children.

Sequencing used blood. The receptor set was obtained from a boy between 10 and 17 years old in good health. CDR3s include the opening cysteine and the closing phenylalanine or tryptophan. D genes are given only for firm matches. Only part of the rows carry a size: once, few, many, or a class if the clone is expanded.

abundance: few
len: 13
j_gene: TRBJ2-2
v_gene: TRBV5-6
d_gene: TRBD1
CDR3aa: CASSRTGPGELFF
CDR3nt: TGTGCCAGCAGCAGGACAGGGCCCGGGGAGCTGTTTTTT

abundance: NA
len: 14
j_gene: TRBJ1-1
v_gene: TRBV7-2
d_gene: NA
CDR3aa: CASSLSTLDTEALF
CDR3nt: TGTGCCAGCAGCTTAAGTACCCTTGATACTGAAGCTCTCTTT

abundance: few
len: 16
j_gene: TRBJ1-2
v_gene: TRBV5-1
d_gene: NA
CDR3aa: CANSLTAGSLYYGYTF
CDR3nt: TGCGCCAACAGCTTGACCGCAGGGTCTCTTTACTATGGCTACACCTTC

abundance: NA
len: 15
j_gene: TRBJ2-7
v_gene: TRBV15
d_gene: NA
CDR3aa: CATSRDRAHSYEQYF
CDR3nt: TGTGCCACCAGCAGAGACCGGGCCCACTCCTACGAGCAGTACTTC

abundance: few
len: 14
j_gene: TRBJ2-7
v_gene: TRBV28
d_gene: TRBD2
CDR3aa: CASRLREGLSEQYF
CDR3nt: TGTGCCAGCAGGTTGCGGGAGGGCCTTTCCGAGCAGTACTTC

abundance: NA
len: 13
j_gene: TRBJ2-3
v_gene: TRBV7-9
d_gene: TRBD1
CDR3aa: CASSLEPQGARYF
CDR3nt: TGTGCCAGCAGCTTAGAGCCGCAGGGGGCTAGATATTTT

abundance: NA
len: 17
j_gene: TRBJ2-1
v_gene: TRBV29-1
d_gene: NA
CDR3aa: CSVSGVLALESYNEQFF
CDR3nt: TGCAGCGTTTCAGGGGTGCTAGCCCTTGAATCCTACAATGAGCAGTTCTTC

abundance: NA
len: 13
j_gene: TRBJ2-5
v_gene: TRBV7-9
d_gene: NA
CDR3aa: CASSGTTYETQYF
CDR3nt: TGTGCCAGCAGCGGAACGACCTACGAGACCCAGTACTTC

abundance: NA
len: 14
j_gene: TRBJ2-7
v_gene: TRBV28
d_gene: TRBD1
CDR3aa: CASSWMGQGYEQYF
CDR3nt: TGTGCCAGCAGTTGGATGGGACAGGGGTACGAGCAGTACTTC

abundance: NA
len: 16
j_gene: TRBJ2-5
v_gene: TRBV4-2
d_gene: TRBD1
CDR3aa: CASSQETGASQETQYF
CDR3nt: TGTGCCAGCAGCCAAGAGACAGGGGCTAGCCAAGAGACCCAGTACTTC

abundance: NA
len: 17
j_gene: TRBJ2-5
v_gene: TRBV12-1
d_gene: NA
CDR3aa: CASSSSPSGPFRETQYF
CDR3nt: TGTGCCAGCAGCTCGTCGCCTAGCGGGCCCTTCCGGGAGACCCAGTACTTC

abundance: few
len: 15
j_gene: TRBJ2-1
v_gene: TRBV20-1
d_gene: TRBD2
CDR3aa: CSAAGGGSVYNEQFF
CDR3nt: TGCAGTGCGGCGGGGGGGGGCTCCGTCTACAATGAGCAGTTCTTC

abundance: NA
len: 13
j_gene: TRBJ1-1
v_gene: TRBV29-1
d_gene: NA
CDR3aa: CSVEGRLDTEAFF
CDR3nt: TGCAGCGTTGAAGGGCGGTTGGACACTGAAGCTTTCTTT

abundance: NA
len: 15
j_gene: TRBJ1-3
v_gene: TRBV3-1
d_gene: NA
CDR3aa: CASSQVGLSGNTIYF
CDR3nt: TGTGCCAGCAGCCAAGTGGGACTCTCTGGAAACACCATATATTTT

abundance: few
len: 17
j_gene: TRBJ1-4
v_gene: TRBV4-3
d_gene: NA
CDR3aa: CASSQWVGSRANEKLFF
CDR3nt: TGCGCCAGCAGCCAGTGGGTGGGGAGTAGGGCTAATGAAAAACTGTTTTTT

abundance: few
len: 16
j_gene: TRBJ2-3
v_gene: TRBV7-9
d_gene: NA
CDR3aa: CASSFPLEKITDTQYF
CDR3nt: TGTGCCAGCAGCTTTCCCCTGGAGAAGATCACAGATACGCAGTATTTT

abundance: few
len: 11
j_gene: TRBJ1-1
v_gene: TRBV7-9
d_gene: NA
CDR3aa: CASTANTEAFF
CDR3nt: TGTGCCAGCACAGCGAACACTGAAGCTTTCTTT

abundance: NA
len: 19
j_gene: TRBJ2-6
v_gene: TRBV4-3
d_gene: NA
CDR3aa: CASSQDRGLTHLWANVLTF
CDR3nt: TGCGCCAGCAGCCAAGATCGGGGACTTACGCATCTCTGGGCCAACGTCCTGACTTTC

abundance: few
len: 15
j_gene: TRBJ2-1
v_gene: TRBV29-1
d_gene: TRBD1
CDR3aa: CSVVGGDRVYNEQFF
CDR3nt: TGCAGCGTTGTAGGAGGGGACAGGGTCTACAATGAGCAGTTCTTC

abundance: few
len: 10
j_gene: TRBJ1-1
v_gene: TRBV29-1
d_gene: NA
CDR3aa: CSAREGNSFF
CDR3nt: TGCAGCGCCCGGGAGGGAAATAGTTTCTTT

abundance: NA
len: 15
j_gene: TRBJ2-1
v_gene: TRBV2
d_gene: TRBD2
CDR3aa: CASSGTSGSLSEQFF
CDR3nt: TGTGCCAGCAGTGGGACTAGCGGGAGTCTGAGTGAGCAGTTCTTC

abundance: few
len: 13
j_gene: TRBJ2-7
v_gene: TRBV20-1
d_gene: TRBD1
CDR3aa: CSARDRAAYEQYF
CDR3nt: TGCAGTGCCAGGGACAGGGCGGCCTACGAGCAGTACTTC

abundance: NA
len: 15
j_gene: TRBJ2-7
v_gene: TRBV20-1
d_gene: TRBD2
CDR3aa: CSARETSGRAREQYF
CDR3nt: TGCAGTGCTAGAGAAACTAGCGGGAGGGCTCGAGAGCAGTACTTC

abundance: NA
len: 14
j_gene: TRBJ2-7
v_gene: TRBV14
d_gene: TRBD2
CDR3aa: CASSPGGTRYEQYF
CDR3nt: TGTGCCAGCAGTCCGGGGGGAACTCGCTACGAGCAGTACTTC

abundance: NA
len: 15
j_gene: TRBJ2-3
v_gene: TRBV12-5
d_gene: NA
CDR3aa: CASGLGGGRTDTQYF
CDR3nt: TGTGCTAGTGGTTTGGGCGGGGGCCGCACAGATACGCAGTATTTT

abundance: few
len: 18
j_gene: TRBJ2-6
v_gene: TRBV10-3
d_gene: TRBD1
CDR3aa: CAISDQGQGLSGANVLTF
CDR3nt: TGTGCCATCAGTGACCAAGGACAGGGCCTCTCTGGGGCCAACGTCCTGACTTTC

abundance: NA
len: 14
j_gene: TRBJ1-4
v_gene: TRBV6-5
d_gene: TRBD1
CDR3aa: CASSWGRGSEKLFF
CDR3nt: TGTGCCAGCAGTTGGGGCAGGGGGAGTGAAAAACTGTTTTTT

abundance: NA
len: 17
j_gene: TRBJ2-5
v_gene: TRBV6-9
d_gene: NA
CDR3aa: CASSYSYHPRAPETQYF
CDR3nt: TGTGCCAGCAGTTACTCTTACCACCCCAGGGCCCCAGAGACCCAGTACTTC

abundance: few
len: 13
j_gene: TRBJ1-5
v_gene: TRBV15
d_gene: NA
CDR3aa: CATSPWGGQPQHF
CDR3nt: TGTGCCACCAGCCCTTGGGGGGGTCAGCCCCAGCATTTT

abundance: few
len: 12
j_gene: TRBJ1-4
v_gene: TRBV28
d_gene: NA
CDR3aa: CASRQGDEKLFF
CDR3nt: TGTGCCAGCAGACAGGGAGATGAAAAACTGTTTTTT

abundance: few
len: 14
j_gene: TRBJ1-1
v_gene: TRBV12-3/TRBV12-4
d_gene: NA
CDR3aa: CASLPPDMNTEAFF
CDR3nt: TGTGCCAGCTTACCCCCAGATATGAACACTGAAGCTTTCTTT

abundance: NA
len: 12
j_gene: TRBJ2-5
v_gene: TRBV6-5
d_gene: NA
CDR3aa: CAAGANQETQYF
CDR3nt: TGTGCCGCGGGGGCCAACCAAGAGACCCAGTACTTC

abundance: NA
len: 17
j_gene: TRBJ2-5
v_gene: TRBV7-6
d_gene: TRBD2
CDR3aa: CASSFHPRLAVYGTQYF
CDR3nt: TGTGCCAGCAGCTTTCATCCCCGACTAGCGGTATATGGGACCCAGTACTTC

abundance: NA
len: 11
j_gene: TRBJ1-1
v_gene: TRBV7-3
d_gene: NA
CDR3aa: CASSQTGGAFF
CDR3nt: TGTGCCAGCAGCCAGACTGGGGGAGCTTTCTTT

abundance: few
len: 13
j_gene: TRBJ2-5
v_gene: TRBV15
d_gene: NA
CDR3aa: CATSREHSETQYF
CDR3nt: TGTGCCACCAGCAGAGAACACTCGGAGACCCAGTACTTC

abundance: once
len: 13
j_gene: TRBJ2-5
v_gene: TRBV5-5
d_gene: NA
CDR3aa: CASSKGSIETQYF
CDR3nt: TGTGCCAGCAGTAAAGGATCGATAGAGACCCAGTACTTC

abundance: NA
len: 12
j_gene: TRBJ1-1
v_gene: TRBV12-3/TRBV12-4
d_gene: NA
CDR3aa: CASTEKGEGAFF
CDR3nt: TGTGCCAGCACCGAGAAGGGGGAGGGAGCTTTCTTT

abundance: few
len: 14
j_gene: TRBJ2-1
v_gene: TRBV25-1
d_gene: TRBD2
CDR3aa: CASSTSGRSNEQFF
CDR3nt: TGTGCCAGCAGTACTAGCGGGAGGAGCAATGAGCAGTTCTTC

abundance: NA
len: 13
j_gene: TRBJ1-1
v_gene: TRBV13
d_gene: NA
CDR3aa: CASSLGPRAEAFF
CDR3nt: TGTGCCAGCAGCTTAGGACCTCGGGCTGAAGCTTTCTTT

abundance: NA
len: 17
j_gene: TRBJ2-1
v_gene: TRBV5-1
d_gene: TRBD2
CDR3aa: CASSLLASGRTYNEQFF
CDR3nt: TGCGCCAGCAGCTTGCTCGCTAGCGGGAGAACCTACAATGAGCAGTTCTTC

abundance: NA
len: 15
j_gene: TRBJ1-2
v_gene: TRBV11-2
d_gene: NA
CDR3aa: CASSVHPDSGYGYTF
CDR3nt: TGTGCCAGCAGTGTCCATCCGGACAGCGGTTATGGCTACACCTTC

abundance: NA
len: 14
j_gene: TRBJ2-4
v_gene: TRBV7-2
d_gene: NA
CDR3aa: CASSPPVLTNIQYF
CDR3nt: TGTGCCAGCAGCCCGCCCGTACTTACAAACATTCAGTACTTC

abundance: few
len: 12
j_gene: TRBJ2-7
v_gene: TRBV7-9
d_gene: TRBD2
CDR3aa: CASRGVTYEQYF
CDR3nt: TGTGCCAGCCGGGGGGTAACCTACGAGCAGTACTTC

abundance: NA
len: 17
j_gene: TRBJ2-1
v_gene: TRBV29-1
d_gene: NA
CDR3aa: CSVEPTHGPGLTDEQFF
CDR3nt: TGCAGCGTTGAACCCACACACGGGCCCGGCCTCACAGATGAGCAGTTCTTC

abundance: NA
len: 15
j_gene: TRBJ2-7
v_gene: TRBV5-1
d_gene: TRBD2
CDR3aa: CASSLVVAGGYEQYF
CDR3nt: TGCGCCAGCAGCTTGGTGGTAGCGGGAGGTTACGAGCAGTACTTC

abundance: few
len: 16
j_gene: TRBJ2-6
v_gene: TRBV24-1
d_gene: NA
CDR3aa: CATSDSRGKRANVLTF
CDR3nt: TGTGCCACCAGTGATTCCAGGGGAAAAAGGGCCAACGTCCTGACTTTC

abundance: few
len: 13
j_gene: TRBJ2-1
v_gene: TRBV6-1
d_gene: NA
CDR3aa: CASSGRTFNEQFF
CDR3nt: TGTGCCAGCAGTGGCCGGACCTTCAATGAGCAGTTCTTC

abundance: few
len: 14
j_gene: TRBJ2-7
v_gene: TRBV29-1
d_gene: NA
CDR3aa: CSVVWVTATYEQYF
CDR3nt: TGCAGCGTCGTCTGGGTCACTGCTACCTACGAGCAGTACTTC

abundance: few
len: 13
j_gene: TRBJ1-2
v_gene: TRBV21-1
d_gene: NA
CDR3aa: CASSRWDYYGYTF
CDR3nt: TGTGCCAGCAGCCGCTGGGACTACTATGGCTACACCTTC

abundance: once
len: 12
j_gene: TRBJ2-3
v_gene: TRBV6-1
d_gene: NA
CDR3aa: CASRTYGDTQYF
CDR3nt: TGTGCCAGCAGGACCTATGGGGATACGCAGTATTTT

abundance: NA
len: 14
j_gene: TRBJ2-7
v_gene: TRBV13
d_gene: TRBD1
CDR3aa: CASRLGTGRNEQYF
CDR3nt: TGTGCCAGCAGGCTCGGGACAGGTCGCAACGAGCAGTACTTC

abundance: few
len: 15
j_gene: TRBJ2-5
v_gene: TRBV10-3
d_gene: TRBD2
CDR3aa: CAIRASGGPQETQYF
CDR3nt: TGTGCCATCAGGGCTAGCGGGGGGCCCCAAGAGACCCAGTACTTC

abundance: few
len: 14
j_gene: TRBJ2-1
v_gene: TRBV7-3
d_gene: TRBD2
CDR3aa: CASSASGGINEQFF
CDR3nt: TGTGCCAGCAGCGCTAGCGGGGGAATTAATGAGCAGTTCTTC

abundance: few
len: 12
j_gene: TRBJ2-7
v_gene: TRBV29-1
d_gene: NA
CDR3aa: CSVAAESYEQYF
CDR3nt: TGCAGCGTTGCGGCTGAATCCTACGAGCAGTACTTC